These 16 T cell receptor beta chains originate from one sample sequenced in a study of T cell responses to AZD1222 COVID-19 vaccine. The method was immunoSEQ multiplex PCR; TCRdb's version includes in-frame clones alone and lacks a portion of them. The sample shows approximately 150,000 clones, roughly 90% of them seen only once. The material was peripheral blood, obtained 28 days after the second AZD1222 dose. The receptors derive from an adult who received the AZD1222 COVID-19 vaccine.

The chain uses TRBV19 and TRBJ1-1, with unresolved D. CDR3 length equals 13 residues. Per germline, CDR1 LNHDA and CDR2 SQIVND (reference sequence). Trimming removed 11 bases at V and 4 bases at J, with 17 bases between. The CDR3 spells CAVRSTVGTEAFF. The CDR3 DNA follows: TGTGCCGTCCGATCGACGGTAGGCACTGAAGCTTTCTTT.

This rearrangement joins TRBV13 to TRBJ1-6; weak D call: TRBD1 (6 bases). CDR1 is PRHDT and CDR2 is FYEKMQ in the germline V gene (reference sequence). The CDR3 runs to 15 residues. V lost 5 bases, J lost 7 bases, and 15 bases lay in between. DNA of the CDR3: TGTGCCAGCAGCCTCGGGGGGGCGGGAAATTCACCCCTCCACTTT. Residues: CASSLGGAGNSPLHF.

The chain joins TRBV10-1 to TRBJ2-7; the D gene is possibly TRBD1 (6 bases). V was clipped by 10 bases and J by 3 bases, with 16 bases between them. The length of the CDR3 is 13 residues. CDR1 and CDR2 from the germline V gene are WNHNN and SYGVQD (reference sequence). Here the CDR3 reads CAIKPGHLYEQYF. CDR3 DNA sequence: TGCGCCATAAAACCGGGACACCTCTACGAGCAGTACTTC.

The CDR3: CASRQGSYEQYF. The CDR3 DNA reads TGTGCCAGTAGACAGGGCTCCTACGAGCAGTACTTC. V gene TRBV19 combines with J gene TRBJ2-7; D possibly corresponds to TRBD1 (6 bases). Germline CDR1 is LNHDA and CDR2 is SQIVND (reference sequence). CDR3 length: 12 residues. The V end lost 6 bases, the J end lost 0 bases, and 6 bases lay between the germline ends.

This sequence joins TRBV2 and TRBJ2-2; TRBD1 matches 8 bases. Trimming removed 3 bases from V and 6 bases from J; junction bases left unmatched: 6. Germline V gene lookup returns CDR1 SNHLY and CDR2 FYNNEI. The CDR3 loop spans 15 amino acids. The CDR3 nucleotides read TGTGCCAGCAGTGACGGACAGGGAGGTCCCGGGGAGCTGTTTTTT. Translation: CASSDGQGGPGELFF.

V and J are TRBV27 and TRBJ2-2; 7 bases are a match to TRBD1. The CDR3 loop spans 13 amino acids. Germline V lookup: CDR1 MNHEY, CDR2 SMNVEV (reference sequence). The V and J ends lost 4 bases and 6 bases, in that order; junction bases with no gene match: 2. CDR3 DNA: TGTGCCAGCAGTTCACAGGGGCCCGGGGAGCTGTTTTTT. It specifies CASSSQGPGELFF.

This sequence joins TRBV5-8 and TRBJ1-1; perhaps TRBD1 as D (5 bases). Germline lookup yields CDR1 SGHTS and CDR2 YDEGEE. CDR3 size: 13 residues. Trimming left V 2 bases short and J 11 bases short, with 16 bases between. CDR3 coding DNA: TGTGCCAGCAGCTTAAGTTCCCTTGGGGCGGCTTTCTTT. Amino acids: CASSLSSLGAAFF.

The chain recombines TRBV11-2 with TRBJ2-5, with D possibly matching TRBD1 (5 bases). V lost 7 bases, J lost 1 base, and 10 bases lay in between. The germline gives CDR1 SGHAT, CDR2 FQNNGV. This CDR3 spans 13 amino acids. The CDR3 loop is CASKGHVQETQYF. The CDR3 coding sequence is TGTGCCAGCAAGGGGCACGTCCAAGAGACCCAGTACTTC. The entire variable domain, with the rest obtained from reference TRBV11-2 and TRBJ2-5, is as follows: EAGVAQSPRYKIIEKRQSVAFWCNPISGHATLYWYQQILGQGPKLLIQFQNNGVVDDSQLPKDRFSAERLKGVDSTLKIQPAKLEDSAVYLCASKGHVQETQYFGPGTRLLVL.

V gene TRBV18 combines with J gene TRBJ2-1; 8 bases are a match to TRBD1. The V and J ends lost 2 bases and 3 bases, in that order; junction bases with no gene match: 3. Germline CDR1 reads KGHSH; CDR2 reads LQKENI. This CDR3 has 15 amino acids. Here the CDR3 DNA reads TGTGCCAGCTCACCAGGAGGACAGGGCTACAATGAGCAGTTCTTC. Translation gives CASSPGGQGYNEQFF.

This clone was seen only once. CDR3 in DNA: TGTGCCAGCAGCCTACTACAGCCTTATGGCTACACCTTC. This sequence encodes CASSLLQPYGYTF. The chain links TRBV5-6 to TRBJ1-2, with unresolved D. The CDR3 runs to 13 residues. CDR1 and CDR2 from the germline V gene are SGHDT and YYEEEE. Trimming pared 4 bases from V and 5 bases from J, leaving 12 bases between.

This clone was found once. Its ends do not fully match the called genes, so a read error is possible. This sequence joins TRBV7-7 and TRBJ2-2; D tentatively fits TRBD1 or TRBD2 (5 bases each). This CDR3 is built from 17 residues. The V gene's germline CDR1 is SSHAT and CDR2 FNYEAQ (reference sequence). CDR3 nucleotides: TGTGCTAGCAGCTTCCCCGAGCAGGGAGACCACACCGGGGAGCTGTTTTTT. As protein: CASSFPEQGDHTGELFF.

This clone showed up just a few times. The chain links TRBV5-5 to TRBJ1-6, with D maybe TRBD1 (5 bases). Germline V lookup: CDR1 SGHKS, CDR2 YYEKEE (reference sequence). The CDR3 runs 19 residues. Trimming shortened V by 1 base and J by 1 base, and 18 bases separated the two germline ends. The DNA for the CDR3 is TGTGCCAGCAGCTTGTACCAGGGATTAGAAGGGTCCTATAATTCACCCCTCCACTTT. Translation gives CASSLYQGLEGSYNSPLHF.

The chain uses TRBV5-1 and TRBJ2-7; D perhaps matches TRBD1 (8 bases). V was shortened by 4 bases and J by 4 bases, with 15 bases between the two germline ends. Germline values: CDR1 SGHRS, CDR2 YFSETQ. The CDR3 is made up of 14 amino acids. The CDR3 protein is CASSPDRGGYEQYF. DNA for the CDR3: TGCGCCAGCAGCCCCGACAGGGGAGGGTACGAGCAGTACTTC.

This CDR3 reads CAWSVGWAGYGYTF. The CDR3 bases are TGTGCCTGGAGTGTTGGCTGGGCGGGCTATGGCTACACCTTC. The V call is TRBV30, the J call TRBJ1-2, with D uncertain. CDR3 length equals 14 residues. Looked up from germline, CDR1 is GTSNPN and CDR2 is SVGIG (reference sequence). The germline V and J ends were trimmed by 0 bases and 4 bases, with 12 bases remaining between them.

This clone was found once. The V call is TRBV30, the J call TRBJ2-7; unclear D gene. Germline V gene lookup returns CDR1 GTSNPN and CDR2 SVGIG (reference sequence). There are 15 residues in the CDR3. Deletions cut 1 base from V and 6 bases from J, with 19 bases between. The CDR3: CAWSAKGKGWGEQYF. The CDR3, as DNA: TGTGCCTGGAGTGCCAAGGGTAAAGGGTGGGGCGAGCAGTACTTC. The variable domain in full, completed from reference TRBV30 and TRBJ2-7, reads SQTIHQWPATLVQPVGSPLSLECTVEGTSNPNLYWYRQAAGRGLQLLFYSVGIGQISSEVPQNLSASRPQDRQFILSSKKLLLSDSGFYLCAWSAKGKGWGEQYFGPGTRLTVT.

The J gene is TRBJ1-5, the V gene TRBV7-2; D gene ambiguous. V was pared by 2 bases and J by 4 bases, with 12 bases between. CDR1 and CDR2 (germline): SGHTA, FQGNSA. The CDR3 is 15 amino acids. CDR3 loop: CASSLQPGRNQPQHF. CDR3 sequence (DNA): TGTGCCAGCAGCTTACAACCAGGCCGAAATCAGCCCCAGCATTTT.